This T cell receptor (beta chain) was recorded in a study of OX40 agonist ivuxolimab in advanced cancers. In the study overall: An agonistic anti-OX40 (CD134) antibody, ivuxolimab, was used to treat the patients. Checkpoint inhibitors had been given previously to roughly 40% of patients. In three patients, partial responses were observed, one with hepatocellular carcinoma and two with cutaneous melanoma.

The CDR3 runs to 16 residues. Germline values: CDR1 LNHNV, CDR2 YYDKDF (reference sequence). The V segment lost 0 bases and the J segment 5 bases; nucleotides outside the gene matches: 5. Assay: immunoSEQ multiplex PCR; the TCRdb copy retains only in-frame clones and omits some. This sample has approximately 67,000 clones, with about four fifths found just once. The sample consisted of CD4+ or CD8+ T cells sorted from blood, taken in a trial of the OX40 agonist ivuxolimab. This TCR was sampled from an adult with an advanced solid tumor such as melanoma, head and neck, liver or kidney cancer. The V gene is TRBV15, the J gene TRBJ2-7, with TRBD2 matching 12 bases. CDR3 in amino acids: CATSRDLAGGPHEQYF. CDR3 nucleotides: TGTGCCACCAGCAGAGATCTAGCGGGAGGGCCCCACGAGCAGTACTTC. The entire variable domain, with the rest obtained from reference TRBV15 and TRBJ2-7, is as follows: DAMVIQNPRYQVTQFGKPVTLSCSQTLNHNVMYWYQQKSSQAPKLLFHYYDKDFNNEADTPDNFQSRRPNTSFCFLDIRSPGLGDTAMYLCATSRDLAGGPHEQYFGPGTRLTVT.